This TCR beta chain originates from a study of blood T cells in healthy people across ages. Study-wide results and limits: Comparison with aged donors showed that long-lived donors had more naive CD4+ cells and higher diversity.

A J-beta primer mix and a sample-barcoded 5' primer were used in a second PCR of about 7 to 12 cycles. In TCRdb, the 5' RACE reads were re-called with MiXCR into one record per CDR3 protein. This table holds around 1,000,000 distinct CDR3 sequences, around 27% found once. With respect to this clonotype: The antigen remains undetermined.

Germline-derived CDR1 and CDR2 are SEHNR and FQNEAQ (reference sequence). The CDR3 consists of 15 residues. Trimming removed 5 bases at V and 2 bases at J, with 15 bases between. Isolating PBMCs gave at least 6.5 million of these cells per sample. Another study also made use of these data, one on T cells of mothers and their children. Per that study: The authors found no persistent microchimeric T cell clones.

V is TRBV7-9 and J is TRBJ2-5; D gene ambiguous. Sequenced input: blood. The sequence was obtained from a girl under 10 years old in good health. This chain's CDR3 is CASSPSGSRQETQYF. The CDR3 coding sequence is TGTGCCAGCAGCCCATCTGGGTCTCGTCAAGAGACCCAGTACTTC.